This T cell receptor beta chain was found in a study of cytomegalovirus exposure and HLA in healthy donors. Study background: The 110 or so validation repertoires were produced on the same platform as the approximately 620 repertoires of the first cohort. This was reported in a later analysis.

This clone was counted a single time. Its antigen is currently unknown. The protocol was immunoSEQ multiplex PCR, while the TCRdb copy is restricted to in-frame clones and leaves out a portion. Of fewer than 200,000 clones listed, around 96% were seen once; the top ten hold about 0.89%. Unmatched junction bases numbered 10, after V lost 8 bases and J lost 8 bases. This CDR3 contains 13 residues. The germline V gene encodes CDR1 MNHEY and CDR2 SVGAGI. The donors were part of the validation cohort, which consisted of under 150 subjects and was separate from the first cohort of 600 to 850 subjects. Study outcomes and limitations: Investigators reported approximately 170 TCR beta chains as tied to cytomegalovirus.

This TCR was recovered from a woman aged 18 to 35 in good health and CMV-seronegative. Sequenced material: PBMCs. The genes are TRBV6-5 and TRBJ1-1, with 8 bases aligning to TRBD1. CDR3 sequence reads: CASGQGNTFEAFF. CDR3 bases: TGTGCCAGCGGACAGGGAAATACTTTCGAAGCTTTCTTT.